What follows are 14 T cell receptor beta chains derived from one specimen sequenced in a study of blood T cell repertoires in COVID-19. Assay: immunoSEQ multiplex PCR; the TCRdb copy retains only in-frame clones and omits some. The sample consists of some 160,000 clones, roughly 85% of them appearing once. The specimen was peripheral blood. Receptors originate from a woman aged 80 or over with acute or convalescent COVID-19.

V usage is TRBV5-1 and J usage is TRBJ1-1; D is ambiguous. V was shortened by 2 bases and J by 1 base, with 9 bases between the two germline ends. The V gene's germline CDR1 is SGHRS and CDR2 YFSETQ. The CDR3 runs to 14 residues. The CDR3: CASSFFTENTEAFF. The CDR3 DNA reads as TGCGCCAGCAGCTTTTTCACAGAGAACACTGAAGCTTTCTTT.

The chain is built from TRBV7-9 and TRBJ1-1; D remains ambiguous. CDR1 SEHNR and CDR2 FQNEAQ come from the germline V gene (reference sequence). The ends were cut back, 3 bases at V and 0 bases at J, with 5 bases in the middle. The CDR3 runs 13 residues. CDR3 sequence (DNA): TGTGCCAGCAGCTTTACTCTGAACACTGAAGCTTTCTTT. It encodes CASSFTLNTEAFF.

Details on this clone: Other DNA sequences in this sample translate to the same CDR3. This chain links TRBV7-2 with TRBJ2-1, with 12 bases lining up with TRBD2. Germline trimming cut 4 bases from V and 4 bases from J; bases unmatched to any gene: 2. The CDR3 runs to 15 residues. Per germline, CDR1 SGHTA and CDR2 FQGNSA. The chain's CDR3 is CASSSTSGGYNEQFF. Written as DNA, the CDR3 is TGTGCCAGCAGCTCCACTAGCGGGGGGTACAATGAGCAGTTCTTC.

This clone was picked up one time. The CDR3 reads CASSPGLAGVTDTQYF. The DNA for the CDR3 is TGTGCCAGCAGCCCCGGACTAGCGGGGGTCACAGATACGCAGTATTTT. This rearrangement joins TRBV5-4 to TRBJ2-3; TRBD2 matches 13 bases. The CDR3 runs to 16 residues. Trimming cost V 4 bases and J 2 bases; bases outside gene matches: 4. The germline CDR1 and CDR2 sequences are SGHNT and YYREEE (reference sequence).

This chain joins TRBV4-3 and TRBJ2-1; 7 bases align to TRBD1. Germline CDR1 LGHNA, CDR2 YSLEER. The trim removed 1 base at V and 4 bases at J, leaving 10 bases unmatched. CDR3 length equals 17 residues. CDR3 sequence reads: CASSQGEGTAKYNEQFF. The CDR3, as DNA: TGCGCCAGCAGCCAAGGGGAAGGGACAGCTAAATACAATGAGCAGTTCTTC.

The rearrangement uses TRBV15 and TRBJ2-3, with 7 positions matching TRBD1. The junction had 8 bases not matched to a gene; V was cut back by 3 bases and J by 2 bases. The germline V gene has CDR1 LNHNV and CDR2 YYDKDF (reference sequence). The length of the CDR3 is 16 residues. The chain's CDR3 is CATSRQGGVHTDTQYF. The CDR3 region has the DNA TGTGCCACCAGCAGGCAAGGGGGCGTACACACAGATACGCAGTATTTT.

The rearrangement uses TRBV28 and TRBJ2-1; tentatively, D is TRBD2 (6 bases). Trimming cost V 6 bases and J 5 bases, with 29 bases left between them. The germline CDR1 and CDR2 sequences are MDHEN and SYDVKM. The CDR3 has 19 amino acids. The CDR3 region is CASSFPLGEGSTGDNEQFF. Here the CDR3 DNA reads TGTGCCAGCAGCTTTCCGTTAGGCGAGGGGTCAACGGGGGACAATGAGCAGTTCTTC.

This sequence joins TRBV6-6 and TRBJ2-2, with 9 nucleotides matching TRBD2. The CDR3 extends over 15 amino acids. CDR1 and CDR2 (germline): MNHNY, SVGAGI (reference sequence). The V and J ends lost 5 bases and 3 bases, in that order; junction bases with no gene match: 4. CDR3 amino acids: CASSGVAGDTGELFF. The CDR3 DNA reads TGTGCCAGCAGTGGGGTAGCGGGGGACACCGGGGAGCTGTTTTTT.

This clone was recorded only once. V gene TRBV6-6 combines with J gene TRBJ2-7, with D possibly matching TRBD1 (5 bases). There are 13 residues in the CDR3. Looked up from germline, CDR1 is MNHNY and CDR2 is SVGAGI (reference sequence). Trimming shortened V by 7 bases and J by 1 base, and 11 bases separated the two germline ends. The CDR3 DNA reads as TGTGCCAGCATGTTCCAGGGTTCCTACGAGCAGTACTTC. Translation: CASMFQGSYEQYF.

This sequence joins TRBV29-1 and TRBJ1-4; D not resolved. With 4 bases removed from V and 10 bases from J, the gap between germline ends came to 13 bases. This CDR3 is 12 amino acids long. In germline, CDR1 is SQVTM, CDR2 ANQGSEA. The CDR3 DNA reads as TGCAGCGTTGTGGGAGGATTTGGAAAACTGTTTTTT. Translating gives CSVVGGFGKLFF.

V usage is TRBV5-1 and J usage is TRBJ1-2, with 7 positions matching TRBD1. Germline CDR1 and CDR2: SGHRS and YFSETQ. The V gene end was trimmed by 6 bases and the J gene end by 7 bases; junction bases not matched to a gene: 6. The CDR3 covers 12 residues. This chain's CDR3 is CASTEGARGYTF. The CDR3 coding sequence is TGCGCCAGCACCGAGGGGGCACGTGGCTACACCTTC.

The rearrangement uses TRBV2 and TRBJ2-7; TRBD2 might be the D (5 bases). V was shortened by 1 base and J by 6 bases, with 19 bases between the two germline ends. This CDR3 region has 16 residues. Germline CDR1 is SNHLY and CDR2 is FYNNEI. CDR3 amino acids: CASSEGSQALRAEQYF. The CDR3, as DNA: TGTGCCAGCAGTGAAGGCTCTCAGGCCCTGCGGGCCGAGCAGTACTTC. The full variable domain, in which reference TRBV2 and TRBJ2-7 provide the parts outside the CDR3, is EPEVTQTPSHQVTQMGQEVILRCVPISNHLYFYWYRQILGQKVEFLVSFYNNEISEKSEIFDDQFSVERPDGSNFTLKIRSTKLEDSAMYFCASSEGSQALRAEQYFGPGTRLTVT.

This sequence joins TRBV5-1 and TRBJ1-1, with D unresolved. Per the germline V gene, CDR1 is SGHRS and CDR2 is YFSETQ. The CDR3 runs to 13 residues. Trimming removed 1 base at V and 8 bases at J, with 12 bases between. In DNA form, the CDR3 reads TGCGCCAGCAGCTTGCTTTTACAGTCAGAAGCTTTCTTT. Translation: CASSLLLQSEAFF.

V is TRBV7-9 and J is TRBJ1-5, with D maybe TRBD1 (5 bases). The CDR3 length is 15 residues. Trimming stripped 0 bases from V and 6 bases from J, with 12 bases between. The germline V gene has CDR1 SEHNR and CDR2 FQNEAQ (reference sequence). CDR3 loop: CASSLAGGVGQPQHF. The CDR3 bases are TGTGCCAGCAGCTTAGCTGGGGGGGTCGGTCAGCCCCAGCATTTT.